This passage covers 3 T cell receptor beta chains from one sample sequenced in a study of response to subunit inactivated influenza vaccine (dated by TCRdb to the late 2010s). The library was made by RT-PCR. Sequencer: Illumina HiSeq 2500. TCRdb redid the processing of the public reads, applying fastp at Q25 and MiXCR, and retained in-frame beta chains. Duplicate CDR3 protein sequences are folded into a single record with the most common DNA and genes. Across this sample there are 700,000 to 900,000 distinct CDR3 sequences, with 21% seen only once. In total, the top ten clones hold about 9.4% of the sample. This sample comprised PBMCs from blood, obtained roughly 5 days after vaccination. The source is a man aged 50-59 years who received an inactivated influenza vaccine. Donor details come from another sample of the same person, matched by shared clones.

The chain is built from TRBV5-4 and TRBJ2-1; the D gene is possibly TRBD2 (7 bases). Trimming took 2 bases from V and 8 from J, leaving 35 bases between them. The germline CDR1 and CDR2 sequences are SGHNT and YYREEE (reference sequence). The length of the CDR3 is 21 residues. CDR3 in DNA: TGTGCCAGCAGCTTTTGGAGTGGGGCTTGGCGGGAGAGGGGGATTTGGGATGAGCAGTTCTTC. Residues: CASSFWSGAWRERGIWDEQFF.

The rearrangement uses TRBV6-1 and TRBJ2-7; TRBD1 matches at 9 bases. This CDR3 is 14 amino acids long. V trimming: 5 bases; J trimming: 4 bases; junction bases outside the gene matches: 6. Germline V gene data show CDR1 as MNHNS and CDR2 as SASEGT. CDR3 sequence: CASSPPTGGYEQYF. CDR3 DNA: TGTGCCAGCAGTCCCCCGACAGGGGGGTACGAGCAGTACTTC.

A few counts support this clonotype. The chain joins TRBV6-6 to TRBJ2-7; D remains ambiguous. The CDR3 runs to 12 residues. Trimming cost V 2 bases and J 5 bases, with 7 bases left between them. Per germline, CDR1 MNHNY and CDR2 SVGAGI (reference sequence). The CDR3 DNA follows: TGTGCCAGCAGTTACCTGGGGAACGAGCAGTACTTC. The encoded protein is CASSYLGNEQYF.